Shown below are 8 T cell receptor beta chains from a single sample sequenced in a study of preoperative IRX-2 immunotherapy in early breast cancer. Specified treatment: preoperative locoregional IRX-2 cytokine immunotherapy. Clones were sequenced by immunoSEQ multiplex PCR, and TCRdb holds only the in-frame ones, with some missing. Of roughly 5,100 clones in the sample, approximately 58% were seen once. Here the sequenced sample was tumor tissue, taken before IRX-2 immunotherapy. The receptors shown here come from a human donor with breast cancer.

Written as DNA, the CDR3 is TGTGCCAGTAGTATCACTGAAAAACTGTTTTTT. Its translation: CASSITEKLFF. The V gene is TRBV19, the J gene TRBJ1-4; the D is unclear. The ends were cut back, 3 bases at V and 7 bases at J, with 3 bases in the middle. This CDR3 is 11 amino acids long. Germline V gene lookup returns CDR1 LNHDA and CDR2 SQIVND (reference sequence).

This clone was detected a few times. This rearrangement joins TRBV6-8 to TRBJ2-3; TRBD2 aligns across 8 bases. The CDR3 contains 16 residues. Trimming cost V 6 bases and J 4 bases; bases outside gene matches: 12. The germline gives CDR1 MNHGY, CDR2 SAAAGT. The CDR3 sequence is CASRSGSTSGADTQYF. The CDR3 DNA sequence: TGTGCCAGCAGAAGCGGTTCCACTAGCGGAGCAGATACGCAGTATTTT.

The rearrangement uses TRBV5-1 and TRBJ2-2; D ambiguous. The CDR3 is 18 residues long. V dropped 1 base and J dropped 4 bases, with 20 bases sitting between them. Per the germline V gene, CDR1 is SGHRS and CDR2 is YFSETQ. The chain's CDR3 is CASSLSPRSVGGTGELFF. The CDR3 bases are TGCGCCAGCAGCTTGTCCCCCCGGAGTGTCGGTGGCACCGGGGAGCTGTTTTTT.

This chain joins TRBV6-8 and TRBJ2-7, with 12 bases that match TRBD2. The CDR3 loop spans 14 amino acids. The J segment lost 6 bases and the V segment lost 10 bases, leaving 10 bases of the junction unmatched. Looked up from germline, CDR1 is MNHGY and CDR2 is SAAAGT. CDR3 sequence reads: CAISPTSGRGEQYF. In DNA form, the CDR3 reads TGTGCCATCAGCCCGACTAGCGGGAGAGGCGAGCAGTACTTC.

This rearrangement joins TRBV11-3 to TRBJ2-3; TRBD2 agrees at 8 bases. Germline trimming cut 5 bases from V and 4 bases from J; bases unmatched to any gene: 17. Germline V CDR1 and CDR2: SGHNT, YENEEA. The CDR3 extends over 18 amino acids. In DNA, the CDR3 is TGTGCCAGCAGCACTGAGGGGTTGTGGCTAGCGGGCGCAGATACGCAGTATTTT. It specifies CASSTEGLWLAGADTQYF.

The sample holds a few counts of this clone. Here the CDR3 DNA reads TGTGCCAGCAGCTTCGGGGGCCCCAATCAGCCCCAGCATTTT. Amino acid sequence: CASSFGGPNQPQHF. The rearrangement links TRBV7-6 to TRBJ1-5; TRBD1 is a possible D gene (6 bases). Per germline, CDR1 SGHVS and CDR2 FNYEAQ. This CDR3 has 14 amino acids. The V end was cut by 3 bases, the J end by 3 bases, with 9 bases between.

The V call is TRBV19, the J call TRBJ1-1, with a weak D call TRBD1 (5 bases). Between the trimmed V and J ends, which lost 8 bases and 3 bases, there was a span of 19 bases. Germline V gene data show CDR1 as LNHDA and CDR2 as SQIVND (reference sequence). The CDR3 totals 15 residues. The CDR3 sequence is CASHGGAAGDTEAFF. Written as DNA, the CDR3 is TGTGCCAGTCATGGAGGGGCCGCGGGGGACACTGAAGCTTTCTTT.

The chain recombines TRBV7-7 with TRBJ2-1, with 10 positions matching TRBD2. The CDR3 covers 15 residues. The trim removed 5 bases at V and 8 bases at J, leaving 9 bases unmatched. Germline lookup yields CDR1 SSHAT and CDR2 FNYEAQ (reference sequence). CDR3 protein: CASSPGTSDFHEQFF. The CDR3 nucleotides read TGTGCCAGCAGCCCTGGGACTAGCGATTTTCATGAGCAGTTCTTC.